These 2 T cell receptor beta chains came from one sample sequenced in a study of cytomegalovirus exposure and HLA in healthy donors. Libraries were prepared by immunoSEQ multiplex PCR; TCRdb keeps only in-frame clonotypes and omits some of them. The repertoire consists of approximately 100,000 clones, with 88% occurring once and the leading ten covering about 2%. Sequences were obtained from PBMCs. All receptors derive from a woman younger than 35 in good health and CMV-seropositive.

V is TRBV28 and J is TRBJ1-1; weak D call: TRBD1 (6 bases). Germline values: CDR1 MDHEN, CDR2 SYDVKM. Trimming shortened V by 2 bases and J by 0 bases, and 22 bases separated the two germline ends. CDR3 size: 19 residues. Here the CDR3 DNA reads TGTGCCAGCAGTTTACCCCCAGGACAGATAAAAGCCATGAACACTGAAGCTTTCTTT. Its protein is CASSLPPGQIKAMNTEAFF.

This chain links TRBV6-1 with TRBJ1-5; 8 bases are shared with TRBD1. In germline, CDR1 is MNHNS, CDR2 SASEGT. The CDR3 length is 13 residues. V lost 6 bases, J lost 6 bases, and 4 bases stayed unmatched. CDR3 protein: CASRVQGGQPQHF. The CDR3 nucleotides are TGTGCCAGCAGAGTACAGGGGGGTCAGCCCCAGCATTTT.